This entry is about one TCR beta chain. Between the trimmed V and J ends, which lost 2 bases and 3 bases, there was a span of 14 bases. The CDR3 has 16 residues. Germline CDR1 is SNHLY and CDR2 is FYNNEI. The sample originates from a study of blood T cell repertoires in COVID-19. Original methodology: Nucleated cell number was recorded as an estimate derived from reference gene primer amplification. Generated by immunoSEQ multiplex PCR, the TCRdb table keeps only in-frame clones and is missing some. That table gives V, J and clone size, and the DNA gave D and trimming. The data show 180,000 or so clones, around 85% seen once.

J is TRBJ1-5 and V is TRBV2, with a weak D call TRBD1 (5 bases). The clonotype was recovered from a woman older than 75 with acute or convalescent COVID-19. Sequenced: peripheral blood. The chain's CDR3 is CASSETRALPNQPQHF. The DNA of the CDR3 is TGTGCCAGCAGTGAAACCAGGGCTCTCCCCAATCAGCCCCAGCATTTT.